This T cell receptor beta chain derives from a study of shared clonotypes between healthy human individuals. Notes on the study in general: Memory subsets generally showed smaller estimated richness than naive subsets did.

Trimming took 0 bases from V and 4 from J, leaving 13 bases between them. This CDR3 comprises 16 residues. CDR1 and CDR2 from the germline V gene are LNHDA and SQIVND (reference sequence). The method was immunoSEQ multiplex PCR; TCRdb's version includes in-frame clones alone and lacks a portion of them. The sample gives 2 million or so clones, roughly 94% of which show up once; 0.13% is in the top ten. In regard to this clone: Its matching antigen is unknown.

What was sequenced was naive CD4+ T cells sorted from blood. The subset was: CD45RA+ positively selected. This clonotype originated in a young man in good health. This rearrangement joins TRBV19 to TRBJ1-3; D is uncertain. CDR3 bases: TGTGCCAGTAGTATAGATTGGAGGTTGTGGGGAAACACCATATATTTT. Protein sequence: CASSIDWRLWGNTIYF. Full variable domain (rest looked up from reference TRBV19 and TRBJ1-3): DGGITQSPKYLFRKEGQNVTLSCEQNLNHDAMYWYRQDPGQGLRLIYYSQIVNDFQKGDIAEGYSVSREKKESFPLTVTSAQKNPTAFYLCASSIDWRLWGNTIYFGEGSWLTVV.